Sequencing of this T cell receptor beta chain was carried out in a study of human T cells and chemical hapten exposure. This clonotype was observed a few times. TCRdb independently ran MiXCR on the 5' RACE reads; one entry per CDR3 protein. The sample shows about 140,000 distinct CDR3 sequences, roughly 4% of them seen only once. The total RNA was obtained from whole blood that was not fractionated. This CDR3 is built from 13 residues. Germline V gene lookup returns CDR1 SGHKS and CDR2 YYEKEE (reference sequence). The V and J ends lost 0 bases and 5 bases respectively, with 6 bases between them. This clonotype was sampled from a female donor in good health. This chain links TRBV5-5 with TRBJ2-1; TRBD1 is a possible D gene (5 bases). CDR3 bases: TGTGCCAGCAGCTTGGACAGGCACAATGAGCAGTTCTTC. Translated, it gives CASSLDRHNEQFF.